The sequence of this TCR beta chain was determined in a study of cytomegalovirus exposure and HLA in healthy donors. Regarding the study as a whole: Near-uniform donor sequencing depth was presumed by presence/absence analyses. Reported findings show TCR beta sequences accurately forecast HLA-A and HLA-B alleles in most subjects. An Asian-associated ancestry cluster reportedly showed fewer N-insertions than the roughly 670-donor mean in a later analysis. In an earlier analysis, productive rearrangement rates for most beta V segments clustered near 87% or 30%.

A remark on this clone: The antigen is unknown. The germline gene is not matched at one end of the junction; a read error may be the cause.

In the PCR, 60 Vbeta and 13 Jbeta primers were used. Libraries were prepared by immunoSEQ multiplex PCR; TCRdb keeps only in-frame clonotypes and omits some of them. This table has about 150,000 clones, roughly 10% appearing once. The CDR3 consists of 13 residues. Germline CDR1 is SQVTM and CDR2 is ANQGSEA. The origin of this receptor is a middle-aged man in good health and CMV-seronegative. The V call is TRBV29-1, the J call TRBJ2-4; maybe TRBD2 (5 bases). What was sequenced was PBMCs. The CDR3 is CSVTTLATNIQYF. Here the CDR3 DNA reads TGCAGCGTTACTACCCTAGCCACAAACATTCAGTACTTC.